This TCR beta chain was retrieved from a study of T-cell reconstitution after alpha-beta-depleted transplantation in children. A library of TCRbeta sequences, prepared with unique molecular identifiers, was generated. Each CDR3 protein gets one entry after TCRdb re-called the PCR reads with MiXCR. The sample consists of some 240,000 distinct CDR3 sequences, over 9.5% of them appearing once. Comments on this clonotype: At one end, the junction sequence differs from germline, possibly due to a read error.

This CDR3 has 17 amino acids. Per germline, CDR1 DFQATT and CDR2 SNEGSKA (reference sequence). V usage is TRBV20-1 and J usage is TRBJ2-3; 12 bases fit TRBD2. The starting material was PBMCs from the stem cell graft donor, obtained from the stem cell graft. The sequence came from a human donor who donated a stem cell graft to a child with SCID. The CDR3 DNA reads as TGCTGTGCTAGCAAGGCTAGCGGGGGGGTTAGCACAGATACGCAGTATTTT. Amino acid sequence: CCASKASGGVSTDTQYF.